Here is one T cell receptor (beta chain) with its context. Its antigen is currently unknown. The source of the sample is a study of OX40 agonist ivuxolimab in advanced cancers. Produced via immunoSEQ multiplex PCR; TCRdb's table is partial and in-frame only. The table records about 71,000 clones, 90% to 95% of them present only once. Autoimmune disease history or systemic immunosuppression excluded patients. The CDR3 spans 13 residues. V was clipped by 0 bases and J by 2 bases, with 5 bases between them. Per the germline V gene, CDR1 is SGHDT and CDR2 is YYEEEE. Whole-study findings and limits: Doses of 0.1 to 3.0 mg/kg were accompanied by clonal expansion of CD4+ and CD8+ blood T cells by week 6.

The source of this sequence is an adult with an advanced solid tumor such as melanoma, head and neck, liver or kidney cancer. V usage is TRBV5-6 and J usage is TRBJ1-2; no reliable D call. This material consisted of CD4+ or CD8+ T cells sorted from blood, taken in a trial of the OX40 agonist ivuxolimab. As DNA, the CDR3 is TGTGCCAGCAGCTTGGACGCGAACTATGGCTACACCTTC. It yields the protein CASSLDANYGYTF.